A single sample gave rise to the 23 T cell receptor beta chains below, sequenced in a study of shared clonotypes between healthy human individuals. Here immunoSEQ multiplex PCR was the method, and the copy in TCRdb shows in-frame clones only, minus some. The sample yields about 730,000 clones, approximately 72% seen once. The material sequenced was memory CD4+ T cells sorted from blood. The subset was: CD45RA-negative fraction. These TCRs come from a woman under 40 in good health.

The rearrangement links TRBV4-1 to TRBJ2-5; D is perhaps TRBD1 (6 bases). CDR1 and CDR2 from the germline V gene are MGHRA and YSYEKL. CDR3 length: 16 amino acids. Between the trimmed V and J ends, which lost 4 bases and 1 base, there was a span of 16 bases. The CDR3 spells CASSPRGPDSQETQYF. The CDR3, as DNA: TGCGCCAGCAGCCCAAGAGGCCCGGACAGCCAAGAGACCCAGTACTTC.

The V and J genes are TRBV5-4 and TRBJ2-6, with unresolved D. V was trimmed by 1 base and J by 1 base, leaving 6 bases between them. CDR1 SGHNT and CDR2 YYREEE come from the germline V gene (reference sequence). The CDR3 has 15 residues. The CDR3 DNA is TGTGCCAGCAGCTTGTTGGAATCTGGGGCCAACGTCCTGACTTTC. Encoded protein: CASSLLESGANVLTF.

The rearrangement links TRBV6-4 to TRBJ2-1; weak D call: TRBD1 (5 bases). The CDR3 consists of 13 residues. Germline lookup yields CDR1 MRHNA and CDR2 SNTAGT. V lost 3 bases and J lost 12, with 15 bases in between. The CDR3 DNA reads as TGTGCCAGCAGTGATAATCAAGGGGTTGTGCAGTTCTTC. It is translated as CASSDNQGVVQFF.

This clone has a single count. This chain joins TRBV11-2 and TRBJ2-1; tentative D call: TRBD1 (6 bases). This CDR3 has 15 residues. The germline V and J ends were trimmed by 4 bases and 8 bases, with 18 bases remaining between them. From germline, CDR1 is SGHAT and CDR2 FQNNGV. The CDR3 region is CASSSGQLWGHEQFF. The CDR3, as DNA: TGTGCCAGCAGCTCAGGACAGCTTTGGGGTCATGAGCAGTTCTTC. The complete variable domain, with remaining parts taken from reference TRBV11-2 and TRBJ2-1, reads EAGVAQSPRYKIIEKRQSVAFWCNPISGHATLYWYQQILGQGPKLLIQFQNNGVVDDSQLPKDRFSAERLKGVDSTLKIQPAKLEDSAVYLCASSSGQLWGHEQFFGPGTRLTVL.

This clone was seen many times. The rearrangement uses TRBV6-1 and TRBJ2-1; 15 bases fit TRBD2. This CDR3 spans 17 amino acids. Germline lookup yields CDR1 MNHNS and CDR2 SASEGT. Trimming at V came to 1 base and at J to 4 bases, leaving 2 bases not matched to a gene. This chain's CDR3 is CASSEGTSGRVYNEQFF. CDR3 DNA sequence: TGTGCCAGCAGTGAAGGGACTAGCGGGAGGGTTTACAATGAGCAGTTCTTC.

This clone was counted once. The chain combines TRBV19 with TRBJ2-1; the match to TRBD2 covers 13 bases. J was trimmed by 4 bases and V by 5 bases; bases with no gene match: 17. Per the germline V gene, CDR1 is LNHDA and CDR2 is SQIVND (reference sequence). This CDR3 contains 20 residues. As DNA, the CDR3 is TGTGCCAGTAGTTCGTACCGACTAGCGGGAGGCCAGGCCGCTTACAATGAGCAGTTCTTC. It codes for CASSSYRLAGGQAAYNEQFF.

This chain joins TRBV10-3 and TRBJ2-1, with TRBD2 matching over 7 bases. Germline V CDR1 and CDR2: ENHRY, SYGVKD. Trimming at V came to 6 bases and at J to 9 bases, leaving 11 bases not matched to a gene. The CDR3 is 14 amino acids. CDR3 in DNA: TGTGCCATCAGGAGGAGCGGGGAATCGGGTGAGCAGTTCTTC. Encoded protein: CAIRRSGESGEQFF.

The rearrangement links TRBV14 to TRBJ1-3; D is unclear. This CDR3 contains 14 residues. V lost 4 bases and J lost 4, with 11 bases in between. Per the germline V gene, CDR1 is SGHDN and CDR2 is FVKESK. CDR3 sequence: CASSPRIHGNTIYF. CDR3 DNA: TGTGCCAGCAGCCCACGGATTCACGGAAACACCATATATTTT.

The CDR3 spells CASSQERRSSGNTIYF. In DNA, the CDR3 is TGCGCCAGCAGCCAAGAAAGACGGAGCTCTGGAAACACCATATATTTT. The chain employs TRBV4-1 and TRBJ1-3; D not certain. Germline V gene lookup returns CDR1 MGHRA and CDR2 YSYEKL. The V end lost 0 bases, the J end lost 0 bases, and 9 bases lay between the germline ends. The CDR3 length is 16 residues.

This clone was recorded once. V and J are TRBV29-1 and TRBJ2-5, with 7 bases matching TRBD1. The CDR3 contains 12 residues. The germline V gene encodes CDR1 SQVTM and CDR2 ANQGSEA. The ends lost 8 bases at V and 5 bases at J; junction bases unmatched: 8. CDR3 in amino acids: CSIRTGLETQYF. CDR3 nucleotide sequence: TGCAGCATCCGGACAGGCCTGGAGACCCAGTACTTC.

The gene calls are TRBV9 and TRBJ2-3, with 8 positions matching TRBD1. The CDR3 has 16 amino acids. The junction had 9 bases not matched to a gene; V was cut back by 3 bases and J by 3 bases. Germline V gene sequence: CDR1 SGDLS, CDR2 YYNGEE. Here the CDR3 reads CASSEGQGRRTDTQYF. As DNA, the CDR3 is TGTGCCAGCAGCGAAGGACAGGGTCGGAGGACAGATACGCAGTATTTT.

The CDR3 nucleotides read TGTGCCATCAGCGGGACAGGGGAACTCTATGGCTACACCTTC. It translates to CAISGTGELYGYTF. V usage is TRBV10-3 and J usage is TRBJ1-2, with TRBD1 identical over 10 bases. V shed 6 bases, J shed 4 bases, and the junction held 5 bases outside the gene matches. The CDR3 is 14 amino acids. Germline lookup yields CDR1 ENHRY and CDR2 SYGVKD.

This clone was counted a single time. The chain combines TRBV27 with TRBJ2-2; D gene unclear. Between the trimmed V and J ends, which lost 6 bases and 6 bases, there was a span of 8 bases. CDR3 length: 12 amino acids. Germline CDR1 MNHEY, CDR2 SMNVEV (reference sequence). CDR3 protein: CASRRFPGELFF. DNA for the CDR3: TGTGCCAGCAGACGGTTCCCCGGGGAGCTGTTTTTT.

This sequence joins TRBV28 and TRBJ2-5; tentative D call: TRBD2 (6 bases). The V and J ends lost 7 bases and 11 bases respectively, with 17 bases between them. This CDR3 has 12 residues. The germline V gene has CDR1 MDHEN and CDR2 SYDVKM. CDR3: CASNTGTLEQYF. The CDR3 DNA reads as TGTGCCAGCAACACCGGGACTTTGGAGCAGTACTTC. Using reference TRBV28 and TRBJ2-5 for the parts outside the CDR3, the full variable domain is DVKVTQSSRYLVKRTGEKVFLECVQDMDHENMFWYRQDPGLGLRLIYFSYDVKMKEKGDIPEGYSVSREKKERFSLILESASTNQTSMYLCASNTGTLEQYFGPGTRLLVL.

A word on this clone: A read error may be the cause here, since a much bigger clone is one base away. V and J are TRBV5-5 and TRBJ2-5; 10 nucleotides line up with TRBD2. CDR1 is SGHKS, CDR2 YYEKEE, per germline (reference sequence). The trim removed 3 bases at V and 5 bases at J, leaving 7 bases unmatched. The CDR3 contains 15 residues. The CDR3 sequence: CASSSAGGPGETQYF. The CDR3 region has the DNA TGTGCCAGCAGCTCAGCGGGAGGGCCGGGGGAGACCCAGTACTTC.

CDR3 sequence (DNA): TGTGCCAGCAGGCCACAGGGAAGGAGTAATCAGCCCCAGCATTTT. Protein sequence: CASRPQGRSNQPQHF. V usage is TRBV6-1 and J usage is TRBJ1-5; the D gene is possibly TRBD1 (6 bases). The CDR3 contains 15 residues. V lost 6 bases, J lost 4 bases, and 16 bases lay in between. Per germline, CDR1 MNHNS and CDR2 SASEGT.

The CDR3 is CASSLIQVGGSYEQYF. CDR3 bases: TGTGCCAGCAGCTTAATCCAGGTCGGAGGATCCTACGAGCAGTACTTC. This sequence joins TRBV11-2 and TRBJ2-7; TRBD2 might be the D (5 bases). The CDR3 spans 16 residues. CDR1 and CDR2 from the germline V gene are SGHAT and FQNNGV. V lost 2 bases and J lost 1, with 15 bases in between.

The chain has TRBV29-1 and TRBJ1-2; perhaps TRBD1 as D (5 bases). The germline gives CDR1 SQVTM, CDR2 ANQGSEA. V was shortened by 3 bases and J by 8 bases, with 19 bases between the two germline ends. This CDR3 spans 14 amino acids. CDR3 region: CSVDSTGLEGGYTF. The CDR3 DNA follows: TGCAGCGTTGATTCGACGGGGTTGGAGGGGGGCTACACCTTC.

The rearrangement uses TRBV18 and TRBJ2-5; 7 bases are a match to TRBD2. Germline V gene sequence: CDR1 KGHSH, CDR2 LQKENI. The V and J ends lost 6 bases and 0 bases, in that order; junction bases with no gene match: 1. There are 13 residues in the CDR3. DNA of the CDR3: TGTGCCAGCTCCGGGGGGTACCAAGAGACCCAGTACTTC. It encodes CASSGGYQETQYF. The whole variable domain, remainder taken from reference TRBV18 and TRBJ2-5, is NAGVMQNPRHLVRRRGQEARLRCSPMKGHSHVYWYRQLPEEGLKFMVYLQKENIIDESGMPKERFSAEFPKEGPSILRIQQVVRGDSAAYFCASSGGYQETQYFGPGTRLLVL.

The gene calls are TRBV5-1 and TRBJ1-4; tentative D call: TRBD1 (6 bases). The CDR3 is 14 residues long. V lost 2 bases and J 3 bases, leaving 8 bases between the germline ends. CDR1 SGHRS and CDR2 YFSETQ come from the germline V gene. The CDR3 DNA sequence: TGCGCCAGCAGCTTAACAGGGCCTAATGAAAAACTGTTTTTT. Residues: CASSLTGPNEKLFF.

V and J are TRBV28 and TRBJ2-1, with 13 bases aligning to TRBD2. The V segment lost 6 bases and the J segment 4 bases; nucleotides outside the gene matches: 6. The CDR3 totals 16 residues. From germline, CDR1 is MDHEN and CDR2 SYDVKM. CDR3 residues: CASSPTLAGGYNEQFF. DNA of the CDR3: TGTGCCAGCAGCCCAACACTAGCGGGAGGGTACAATGAGCAGTTCTTC.

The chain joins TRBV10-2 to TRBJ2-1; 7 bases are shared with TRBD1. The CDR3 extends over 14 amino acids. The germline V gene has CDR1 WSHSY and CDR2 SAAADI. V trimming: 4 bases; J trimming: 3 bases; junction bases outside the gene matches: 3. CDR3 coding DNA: TGCGCCAGCAGTGTTCGGACAGGCTACAATGAGCAGTTCTTC. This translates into CASSVRTGYNEQFF.

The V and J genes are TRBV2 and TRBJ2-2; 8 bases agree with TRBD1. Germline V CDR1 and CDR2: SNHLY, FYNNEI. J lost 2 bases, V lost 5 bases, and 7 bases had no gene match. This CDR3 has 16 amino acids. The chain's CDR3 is CASSRVGQANTGELFF. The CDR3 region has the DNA TGTGCCAGCAGTCGGGTGGGACAGGCCAACACCGGGGAGCTGTTTTTT. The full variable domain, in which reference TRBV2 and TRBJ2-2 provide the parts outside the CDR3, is EPEVTQTPSHQVTQMGQEVILRCVPISNHLYFYWYRQILGQKVEFLVSFYNNEISEKSEIFDDQFSVERPDGSNFTLKIRSTKLEDSAMYFCASSRVGQANTGELFFGEGSRLTVL.